The 11 T cell receptor beta chains listed next were all sequenced from one sample in a study of cytomegalovirus exposure and HLA in healthy donors. PCR amplification relied on 60 Vbeta primers (plus 13 Jbeta primers). The assay was immunoSEQ multiplex PCR, and TCRdb's table has in-frame clones only and misses some. The sample has more than 100,000 clones, approximately 70% seen once. The sequencing sample was made of PBMCs. The receptor source for this set is a woman between 50 and 59 years old in good health and CMV-seronegative.

The J gene is TRBJ1-3, the V gene TRBV15, with unresolved D. V gave up 0 bases and J gave up 0 bases, with 6 bases separating them. CDR1 is LNHNV and CDR2 is YYDKDF in the germline V gene (reference sequence). This CDR3 has 15 residues. CDR3 DNA: TGTGCCACCAGCAGAGATTACAACTCTGGAAACACCATATATTTT. This translates into CATSRDYNSGNTIYF.

The chain couples TRBV18 to TRBJ2-3; possibly TRBD1 for D (6 bases). The CDR3 extends over 17 amino acids. CDR1 and CDR2 from the germline V gene are KGHSH and LQKENI. V gave up 3 bases and J gave up 2 bases, with 18 bases separating them. The CDR3 DNA reads TGTGCCAGCTCACCTGCCGGGACAAGCTTTATCACAGATACGCAGTATTTT. Residues: CASSPAGTSFITDTQYF.

This chain uses TRBV7-3 with TRBJ2-1; D call uncertain. This CDR3 has 12 residues. The germline V and J ends were trimmed by 5 bases and 9 bases, with 11 bases remaining between them. Germline CDR1 SGHTA, CDR2 FQGTGA. The CDR3 bases are TGTGCCAGCAGCCTGAGTCTTGGTGAGCAGTTCTTC. Translating gives CASSLSLGEQFF. The variable domain in full, with the rest retrieved from reference TRBV7-3 and TRBJ2-1, is GAGVSQTPSNKVTEKGKYVELRCDPISGHTALYWYRQSLGQGPEFLIYFQGTGAADDSGLPNDRFFAVRPEGSVSTLKIQRTERGDSAVYLCASSLSLGEQFFGPGTRLTVL.

J is TRBJ2-7 and V is TRBV11-2; a possible D gene is TRBD1 (5 bases). Trimming left V 4 bases short and J 1 base short, with 11 bases between. The CDR3 has 14 amino acids. CDR1 is SGHAT, CDR2 FQNNGV, per germline. CDR3 in DNA: TGTGCCAGCAGCTCCCTTCAGGGATCCTACGAGCAGTACTTC. Translating gives CASSSLQGSYEQYF.

This clone is a singleton in its sample. The chain combines TRBV11-2 with TRBJ2-1; 9 bases line up with TRBD1. The V gene's germline CDR1 is SGHAT and CDR2 FQNNGV. J lost 0 bases, V lost 5 bases, and 11 bases had no gene match. The CDR3 is 18 amino acids. The CDR3 loop reads CASSPIVGGQGSYNEQFF. In nucleotides, the CDR3 is TGTGCCAGCAGCCCAATCGTGGGGGGACAGGGCTCCTACAATGAGCAGTTCTTC.

The chain links TRBV5-4 to TRBJ2-7; tentatively, D is TRBD2 (5 bases). Per the germline V gene, CDR1 is SGHNT and CDR2 is YYREEE (reference sequence). The CDR3 is made up of 13 amino acids. V gave up 2 bases and J gave up 4 bases, with 10 bases separating them. CDR3 in DNA: TGTGCCAGCAGCTTTCAGGAGGCTTACGAGCAGTACTTC. Protein product: CASSFQEAYEQYF.

This clone was counted between two and nine times. The J gene is TRBJ1-3, the V gene TRBV13; 9 positions match TRBD1. Trimming took 4 bases from V and 2 from J; bases not matched to a gene: 15. Germline V CDR1 and CDR2: PRHDT, FYEKMQ (reference sequence). The CDR3 runs 19 residues. The CDR3 nucleotides read TGTGCCAGCAGCTCTAGACAGGGGGATATTAAGGACGCTGGAAACACCATATATTTT. Translated: CASSSRQGDIKDAGNTIYF.

This clone turned up a few times. J is TRBJ1-6 and V is TRBV7-9, with D uncertain. Between the trimmed V and J ends, which lost 5 bases and 9 bases, there was a span of 14 bases. Germline values: CDR1 SEHNR, CDR2 FQNEAQ (reference sequence). The CDR3 totals 14 residues. The CDR3 DNA reads as TGTGCCAGCAGCACTAAAACCTCAACTTCACCCCTCCACTTT. It specifies CASSTKTSTSPLHF.

The rearrangement links TRBV19 to TRBJ2-5; 13 nucleotides agree with TRBD2. Germline values: CDR1 LNHDA, CDR2 SQIVND (reference sequence). The V gene end was trimmed by 8 bases and the J gene end by 0 bases; junction bases not matched to a gene: 3. The CDR3 has 15 residues. CDR3 DNA sequence: TGTGCCAGTCAGGGACTAGCGGGAAACCAAGAGACCCAGTACTTC. It codes for CASQGLAGNQETQYF.

The chain carries TRBV7-2 and TRBJ1-2, with 7 nucleotides matching TRBD1. Germline CDR1 and CDR2: SGHTA and FQGNSA. The CDR3 contains 17 residues. The V segment lost 1 base and the J segment 8 bases; nucleotides outside the gene matches: 16. In nucleotides, the CDR3 is TGTGCCAGCAGCTTAGATGGGCCGAGGGGGCACAGACAAGGCTACACCTTC. Protein product: CASSLDGPRGHRQGYTF.

This chain connects TRBV27 to TRBJ1-2; 11 nucleotides match TRBD1. The CDR3 is 15 residues long. The V gene end was trimmed by 5 bases and the J gene end by 8 bases; junction bases not matched to a gene: 10. Germline CDR1 reads MNHEY; CDR2 reads SMNVEV (reference sequence). The CDR3 coding sequence is TGTGCCAGCAGTAGCACCGGGACAGGGGGTTTGGGCTACACCTTC. Residues: CASSSTGTGGLGYTF.